Listed here are 19 T cell receptor beta chains from one sample, sequenced in a study of CD8+ T cells in alopecia areata. Sequencing templates came from extracted RNA that was reverse transcribed into cDNA. Clones were read by immunoSEQ multiplex PCR, and TCRdb kept only the in-frame ones, dropping some. Altogether 10,000 to 15,000 clones are present, 65% to 70% being singletons, with the ten largest covering about 6.5%. Treatment given: oral pan-JAK inhibitor, 5-10 mg twice daily. As part of sample collection, lesional scalp punch biopsies and peripheral blood were taken from alopecia areata patients. The sequenced sample was skin, obtained at week 4, from a patient treated with tofacitinib. The receptors shown here come from a human donor with alopecia areata.

The chain carries TRBV4-2 and TRBJ2-6; TRBD1 matches 9 bases. V lost 0 bases and J lost 2; bases outside the gene matches: 5. Germline assignment: CDR1 LGHNA and CDR2 YNFKEQ. The CDR3 is made up of 18 amino acids. CDR3 DNA sequence: TGTGCCAGCAGCCAAGATACGGGACAGGGACCTGGGGCCAACGTCCTGACTTTC. This encodes CASSQDTGQGPGANVLTF.

J is TRBJ2-5 and V is TRBV6-1; D gene ambiguous. There are 10 residues in the CDR3. Germline loops: CDR1 MNHNS, CDR2 SASEGT. V was clipped by 10 bases and J by 5 bases, with 8 bases between them. CDR3 region: CATIRETQYF. CDR3 nucleotides: TGTGCCACTATAAGGGAGACCCAGTACTTC.

The chain uses TRBV4-1 and TRBJ1-2, with D possibly matching TRBD1 (5 bases). CDR1 is MGHRA and CDR2 is YSYEKL in the germline V gene. V was trimmed by 1 base and J by 7 bases, leaving 22 bases between them. CDR3 size: 17 residues. The CDR3 coding sequence is TGCGCCAGCAGCCAAGCCCGCCCTGTCCGGGGCTTCGCTGGCTACACCTTC. It yields the protein CASSQARPVRGFAGYTF.

This clone was observed a handful of times. The chain is built from TRBV7-9 and TRBJ2-7; 9 bases are shared with TRBD1. The CDR3 is made up of 12 amino acids. Germline loops: CDR1 SEHNR, CDR2 FQNEAQ (reference sequence). V lost 8 bases to trimming and J lost 8 bases; unmatched junction nucleotides: 7. Written as DNA, the CDR3 is TGTGCCAGCGCGGGACAGGGATTCAAGCAGTACTTC. Translation gives CASAGQGFKQYF.

The V gene is TRBV10-3, the J gene TRBJ1-6; D is unclear. CDR1 is ENHRY and CDR2 is SYGVKD in the germline V gene. CDR3 size: 13 residues. Between the trimmed V and J ends, which lost 0 bases and 7 bases, there was a span of 4 bases. The CDR3 spells CAISESTNSPLHF. For the CDR3, the DNA is TGTGCCATCAGTGAGTCGACCAATTCACCCCTCCACTTT.

The chain is built from TRBV4-2 and TRBJ2-5; D unresolved. The germline V and J ends were trimmed by 1 base and 5 bases, with 11 bases remaining between them. CDR1 and CDR2 (germline): LGHNA, YNFKEQ. The CDR3 runs to 14 residues. This CDR3 is CASSQGGTPETQYF. In DNA, the CDR3 is TGTGCCAGCAGCCAAGGGGGAACTCCGGAGACCCAGTACTTC.

The chain combines TRBV30 with TRBJ1-1; D not certain. Germline lookup yields CDR1 GTSNPN and CDR2 SVGIG (reference sequence). The CDR3 extends over 14 amino acids. The V and J ends lost 4 bases and 4 bases respectively, with 16 bases between them. As DNA, the CDR3 is TGTGCCTGGACAACAAAGGGTCGTTTCACTGAAGCTTTCTTT. Translating gives CAWTTKGRFTEAFF.

In the case of this clone: The junction departs from the called germline gene at one end, perhaps through a read error. This rearrangement joins TRBV2 to TRBJ1-1, with unresolved D. The CDR3 has 14 amino acids. CDR1 is SNHLY and CDR2 is FYNNEI in the germline V gene. The CDR3 DNA reads TGTGCCAGCACTGAAACTTCAGGTCCTACTGAAGCTTTCTTT. Amino acids: CASTETSGPTEAFF.

The chain uses TRBV7-2 and TRBJ1-2; 10 bases line up with TRBD1. Germline CDR1 SGHTA, CDR2 FQGNSA. This CDR3 has 17 residues. The V gene end was trimmed by 1 base and the J gene end by 7 bases; junction bases not matched to a gene: 12. CDR3 region: CASSLGGTGEKSGGYTF. The CDR3 region has the DNA TGTGCCAGCAGCTTAGGGGGGACAGGGGAAAAAAGTGGTGGCTACACCTTC.

The rearrangement joins TRBV5-1 to TRBJ2-3; D is uncertain. Trimming removed 6 bases from V and 4 bases from J, with 9 bases in between. Germline V gene sequence: CDR1 SGHRS, CDR2 YFSETQ. This CDR3 has 12 residues. The CDR3 spells CASKSEADTQYF. CDR3 bases: TGCGCCAGCAAGTCCGAGGCAGATACGCAGTATTTT.

This chain links TRBV9 with TRBJ1-3; 7 nucleotides agree with TRBD1. The CDR3 covers 15 residues. V lost 4 bases to trimming and J lost 0 bases; unmatched junction nucleotides: 4. CDR1 and CDR2 from the germline V gene are SGDLS and YYNGEE. The CDR3 nucleotides are TGTGCCAGCAGCAAAGGGGACAGCTCTGGAAACACCATATATTTT. This translates into CASSKGDSSGNTIYF.

This chain links TRBV7-9 with TRBJ2-7; D may match TRBD1 or TRBD2 (7 bases each). This CDR3 has 16 amino acids. V dropped 5 bases and J dropped 0 bases, with 17 bases sitting between them. Germline CDR1 reads SEHNR; CDR2 reads FQNEAQ (reference sequence). The CDR3 coding sequence is TGTGCCAGCAGCCCCACCCAGGGGGGGGTCTCCTACGAGCAGTACTTC. This sequence encodes CASSPTQGGVSYEQYF.

Within the sample, this clone is medium-sized. V is TRBV5-8 and J is TRBJ1-2; 10 nucleotides align to TRBD1. With V trimmed by 4 bases and J by 4 bases, 7 bases remained unmatched. The CDR3 totals 15 residues. The germline V gene encodes CDR1 SGHTS and CDR2 YDEGEE. In DNA form, the CDR3 reads TGTGCCAGCAGCATAAGACAGGGGGCTGGCTATGGCTACACCTTC. Translation: CASSIRQGAGYGYTF. The whole variable domain, filled in from reference TRBV5-8 and TRBJ1-2, reads EAGVTQSPTHLIKTRGQQATLRCSPISGHTSVYWYQQALGLGLQFLLWYDEGEERNRGNFPPRFSGRQFPNYSSELNVNALELEDSALYLCASSIRQGAGYGYTFGSGTRLTVV.

In DNA, the CDR3 is TGTGCCAGCAGCCAAGTTTCAGGGGCCGGGGAGACCCAGTACTTC. Protein product: CASSQVSGAGETQYF. V is TRBV14 and J is TRBJ2-5; tentatively, D is TRBD1 (6 bases). The CDR3 loop spans 15 amino acids. V was shortened by 1 base and J by 5 bases, with 14 bases between the two germline ends. The germline V gene encodes CDR1 SGHDN and CDR2 FVKESK.

J is TRBJ1-1 and V is TRBV6-6; no clear D. Trimming removed 0 bases at V and 6 bases at J, with 8 bases between. Per the germline V gene, CDR1 is MNHNY and CDR2 is SVGAGI (reference sequence). This CDR3 contains 13 residues. The CDR3 DNA reads as TGTGCCAGCAGTTACTCGAGTCTCGCTGAAGCTTTCTTT. This codes for CASSYSSLAEAFF.

This clone was detected once. This rearrangement joins TRBV4-3 to TRBJ2-5, with TRBD2 matching over 8 bases. CDR1 and CDR2 from the germline V gene are LGHNA and YSLEER. Trimming took 0 bases from V and 5 from J; bases not matched to a gene: 11. This CDR3 is built from 17 residues. CDR3 nucleotide sequence: TGCGCCAGCAGCCAAGATGTCGCGGGGGGTCCTAGGGAGACCCAGTACTTC. The encoded protein is CASSQDVAGGPRETQYF.

The chain recombines TRBV9 with TRBJ2-7; D gene unclear. V gave up 0 bases and J gave up 3 bases, with 7 bases separating them. The CDR3 consists of 13 residues. CDR1 SGDLS and CDR2 YYNGEE come from the germline V gene. CDR3 sequence reads: CASSVGVDYEQYF. As DNA, the CDR3 is TGTGCCAGCAGCGTAGGTGTAGACTACGAGCAGTACTTC.

V usage is TRBV6-5 and J usage is TRBJ1-4; TRBD1 is a possible D gene (5 bases). Germline V gives CDR1 MNHEY, CDR2 SVGAGI. There are 14 residues in the CDR3. V lost 6 bases to trimming and J lost 1 base, with 9 bases between them. The CDR3 protein is CASRGTGTNEKLFF. CDR3 nucleotides: TGTGCCAGCAGAGGGACCGGAACTAATGAAAAACTGTTTTTT.

The V gene is TRBV4-3, the J gene TRBJ1-4; weak D call: TRBD1 (5 bases). This CDR3 has 15 amino acids. V was cut by 8 bases and J by 7 bases, with 20 bases left in between. Germline loops: CDR1 LGHNA, CDR2 YSLEER. The CDR3 DNA follows: TGCGCCAGCGCACGCGAGGGGATTAGTAGTGAAAAACTGTTTTTT. The encoded protein is CASAREGISSEKLFF.